This T cell receptor beta chain was obtained from a study of T cells in Graves' hyperthyroidism and ophthalmopathy. There are a few counts of this clonotype. The CDR3 contains 13 residues. The germline gives CDR1 DFQATT, CDR2 SNEGSKA (reference sequence). The V end was cut by 0 bases, the J end by 14 bases, with 19 bases between. RNA transcripts yielded amplified TCR beta CDR3 regions. First-round RT-PCR of the TCR CDR3 relied on the HTBI primer set. TCRdb independently ran MiXCR on the multiplex PCR reads; one entry per CDR3 protein. The sample records hundreds of thousands of distinct CDR3 sequences, roughly 15% being singletons.

The sample was blood. The sequence was obtained from a woman aged 40 to 49 with Graves' ophthalmopathy. The rearrangement uses TRBV20-1 and TRBJ2-5; D is perhaps TRBD1 (6 bases). The CDR3 here is CSAREGFRDTLYF. In DNA, the CDR3 is TGCAGTGCTAGAGAAGGCTTTAGGGACACCCTCTACTTC.